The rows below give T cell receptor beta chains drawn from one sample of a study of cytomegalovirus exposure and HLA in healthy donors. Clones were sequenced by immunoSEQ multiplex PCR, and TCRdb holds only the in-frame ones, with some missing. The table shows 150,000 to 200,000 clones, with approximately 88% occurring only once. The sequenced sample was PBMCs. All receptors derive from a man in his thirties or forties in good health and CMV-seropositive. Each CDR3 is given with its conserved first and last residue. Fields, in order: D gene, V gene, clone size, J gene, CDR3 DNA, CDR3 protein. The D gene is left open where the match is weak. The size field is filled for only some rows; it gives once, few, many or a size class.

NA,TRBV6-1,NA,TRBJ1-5,TGTGCCAGCAGTGAAATGGCGGGAGAAAGTCAGCCCCAGCATTTT,CASSEMAGESQPQHF
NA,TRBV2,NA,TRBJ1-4,TGTGCCAGCCTTTTGGACTATGGTGCTAATGAAAAACTGTTTTTT,CASLLDYGANEKLFF
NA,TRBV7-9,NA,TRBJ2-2,TGTGCCAGCAGCGTTAAGAGGACTATCCTCGACGGGGAGCTGTTTTTT,CASSVKRTILDGELFF
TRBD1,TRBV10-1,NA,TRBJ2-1,TGCGCCAGCACCTCGGACAGGGATAATGAGCAGTTCTTC,CASTSDRDNEQFF
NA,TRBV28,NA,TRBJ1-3,TGTGCCAGCAGTCCCTCAAAGGTCGTGCTGCGGGGAAACACCATATATTTT,CASSPSKVVLRGNTIYF
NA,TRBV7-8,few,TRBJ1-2,TGTGCCAGCAGCCCAGCGGGACCCTATGGCTACACCTTC,CASSPAGPYGYTF
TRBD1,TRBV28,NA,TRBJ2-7,TGTGCCAGCAGTTTAGCCGGACAGGGGGGTAACGAGCAGTACTTC,CASSLAGQGGNEQYF
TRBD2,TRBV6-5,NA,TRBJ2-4,TGTGCCAGCAGTACGGGACTAGCGGGAGATTACATTCAGTACTTC,CASSTGLAGDYIQYF
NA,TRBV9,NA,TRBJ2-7,TGTGCCAGCAGCGGTGCAGACTACGAGCAGTACTTC,CASSGADYEQYF
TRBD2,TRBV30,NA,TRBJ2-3,TGTGCCTGGAGTCTCGGCGGGAGAGGCACAGATACGCAGTATTTT,CAWSLGGRGTDTQYF
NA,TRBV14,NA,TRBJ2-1,TGTGCCAGCAGCCAAGGGCGGAGCTCCTACAATGAGCAGTTCTTC,CASSQGRSSYNEQFF
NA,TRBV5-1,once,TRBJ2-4,TGCGCCAGCAGCTCCTACCGGGACACAAAAAACATTCAGTACTTC,CASSSYRDTKNIQYF
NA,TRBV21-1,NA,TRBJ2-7,TGTGCCAGCAGCAAACTATTTGGGAGGGTCTCCTACGAGCAGTACTTC,CASSKLFGRVSYEQYF
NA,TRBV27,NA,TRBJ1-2,TGTGCCACTTGGACGGCTAGAAGGGGGTACACCTTC,CATWTARRGYTF
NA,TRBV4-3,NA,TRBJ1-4,TGCGCCAGCAGCCAAGGGCCCTGGGGAGGGGGTAATGAAAAACTGTTTTTT,CASSQGPWGGGNEKLFF
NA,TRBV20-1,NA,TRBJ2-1,TGCAGTGCTAGAGTTCGCAGAGAGCAGTTCTTC,CSARVRREQFF
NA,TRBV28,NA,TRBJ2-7,TGTGCCAGCAGCATAATGGGGGGTCGGAACGAGCAGTACTTC,CASSIMGGRNEQYF
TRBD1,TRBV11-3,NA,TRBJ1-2,TGTGCCAGCAGCCCCTGGACAGGGGTTAACTATGGCTACACCTTC,CASSPWTGVNYGYTF
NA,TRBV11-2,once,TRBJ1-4,TGTGCCAGCAGCCAAGAATCCCTACAGGGCGCTGAAAAACTGTTTTTT,CASSQESLQGAEKLFF
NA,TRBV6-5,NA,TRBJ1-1,TGTGCCAGCAGTTCTCCCTTGGGACACTTGAACACTGAAGCTTTCTTT,CASSSPLGHLNTEAFF
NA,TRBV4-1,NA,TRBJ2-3,TGCGCCAGCAGCCGAGACTCAAAAGGGGTTGGCACAGATACGCAGTATTTT,CASSRDSKGVGTDTQYF
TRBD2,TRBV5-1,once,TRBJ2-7,TGCGCCAGCAGCGTGACCCAGCGTTCTAGCGGGGGGGCCTACGAGCAGTACTTC,CASSVTQRSSGGAYEQYF
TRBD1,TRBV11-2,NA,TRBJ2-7,TGTGCCAGCAGCACCACCGGGACAGGGGTACTAGAGCAGTACTTC,CASSTTGTGVLEQYF
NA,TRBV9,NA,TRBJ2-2,TGTGCCAGCAGCGTAGATCAGGGGGGCACCGGGGAGCTGTTTTTT,CASSVDQGGTGELFF
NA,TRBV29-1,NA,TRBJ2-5,TGCAGCGTTGAAGACCAGGCGGGTGACGCGCCCCAGTACTTC,CSVEDQAGDAPQYF
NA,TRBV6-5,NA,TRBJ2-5,TGTGCCAGCAGTTACCGAGGGTCAGAGACCCAGTACTTC,CASSYRGSETQYF
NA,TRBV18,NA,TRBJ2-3,TGTGCCAGCTCACCCCCCAACAGACAATTAACTAGCACAGATACGCAGTATTTT,CASSPPNRQLTSTDTQYF
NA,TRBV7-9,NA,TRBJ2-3,TGTGCCAGCAGCTTAGCGGGGGCATTCACAGATACGCAGTATTTT,CASSLAGAFTDTQYF
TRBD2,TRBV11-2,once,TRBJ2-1,TGTGCCAGCAGCTTAAATAGCGGGGGGGCCCGGAAGCAGTTCTTC,CASSLNSGGARKQFF
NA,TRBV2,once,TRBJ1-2,TGTGCCAGCAATGGGGGCGACTATGGCTACACCTTC,CASNGGDYGYTF
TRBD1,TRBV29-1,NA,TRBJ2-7,TGCAGCGTTATCCCGGGACAGGCCCCCTACGAGCAGTACTTC,CSVIPGQAPYEQYF
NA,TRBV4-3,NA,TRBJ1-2,TGCGCCAGCAGCCCCCCGGGGGGGGAGGCCTATGGCTACACCTTC,CASSPPGGEAYGYTF
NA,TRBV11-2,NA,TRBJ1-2,TGTGCCAGCAGCTTAGTACGGGGCTACACCTTC,CASSLVRGYTF
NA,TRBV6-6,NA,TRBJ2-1,TGTGCCAGCAGCCCCCCCCCAGGCAATGAGCAGTTCTTC,CASSPPPGNEQFF
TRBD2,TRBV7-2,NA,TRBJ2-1,TGTGCCAGCAGCTTAAGGCCTAGCGGGAGGGCCGGTGAGCAGTTCTTC,CASSLRPSGRAGEQFF
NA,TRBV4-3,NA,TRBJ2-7,TGCGCCAGCAGCCAAGATCGGCGGGGCCACGAGCAGTACTTC,CASSQDRRGHEQYF
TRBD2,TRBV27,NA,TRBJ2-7,TGTGCCAGCAGTTTATCAGCGGGGGTCCCCTACGAGCAGTACTTC,CASSLSAGVPYEQYF